This T cell receptor (beta chain) is drawn from a study of control samples from healthy donors and cancer patients. Libraries were prepared by immunoSEQ multiplex PCR; TCRdb keeps only in-frame clonotypes and omits some of them. The table shows some 100,000 clones, with more than 85% occurring only once. This CDR3 is 15 amino acids long. V was cut by 3 bases and J by 0 bases, with 11 bases left in between. The germline CDR1 and CDR2 sequences are WNHNN and SYGVQD (reference sequence). Sequenced sample: blood. This rearrangement joins TRBV10-1 to TRBJ1-1; tentatively, D is TRBD1 (5 bases). The sequence derives from a man aged 18 to 29 in good health. CDR3 DNA: TGCGCCAGCAGTGATGGCAGGGAGTTGAACACTGAAGCTTTCTTT. It is translated as CASSDGRELNTEAFF.